The 16 T cell receptor beta chains below come from one sample, sequenced in a study of blood T cell repertoires in COVID-19. Clones were read by immunoSEQ multiplex PCR, and TCRdb kept only the in-frame ones, dropping some. The sample records over 400,000 clones, around nine tenths being singletons. Sequenced sample: PBMCs or T cells enriched from blood (not recorded which). The receptors here all came from an older woman who had recovered from COVID-19.

The chain is built from TRBV5-1 and TRBJ1-1; possibly TRBD1 for D (6 bases). The germline gives CDR1 SGHRS, CDR2 YFSETQ. CDR3 size: 13 residues. Trimming pared 0 bases from V and 7 bases from J, leaving 10 bases between. The CDR3 is CASSLEQGLEAFF. CDR3 nucleotide sequence: TGCGCCAGCAGCTTGGAACAGGGCCTTGAAGCTTTCTTT.

The rearrangement links TRBV5-5 to TRBJ1-4; the D gene is possibly TRBD1 (5 bases). Trimming stripped 1 base from V and 8 bases from J, with 12 bases between. CDR1 and CDR2 (germline): SGHKS, YYEKEE (reference sequence). The CDR3 loop spans 14 amino acids. The CDR3 bases are TGTGCCAGCAGCTTGCAGGGTTTCGGGGAAAAACTGTTTTTT. This sequence encodes CASSLQGFGEKLFF.

The genes are TRBV28 and TRBJ2-4, with D perhaps TRBD1 (6 bases). Trimming shortened V by 4 bases and J by 5 bases, and 18 bases separated the two germline ends. The germline gives CDR1 MDHEN, CDR2 SYDVKM. The CDR3 has 16 amino acids. The chain's CDR3 is CASSSPSQGGQNIQYF. The CDR3 nucleotides are TGTGCCAGCAGTTCTCCCTCACAGGGTGGCCAAAACATTCAGTACTTC.

The chain combines TRBV6-5 with TRBJ1-2; possible D gene TRBD1, 5 bases. The CDR3 runs to 15 residues. The V gene's germline CDR1 is MNHEY and CDR2 SVGAGI. V was trimmed by 2 bases and J by 4 bases, leaving 14 bases between them. CDR3 protein: CASSYGPGWGYGYTF. The CDR3 region has the DNA TGTGCCAGCAGTTACGGCCCAGGGTGGGGCTATGGCTACACCTTC.

V is TRBV24-1 and J is TRBJ1-2, with D possibly being TRBD1 (6 bases). Trimming shortened V by 7 bases and J by 6 bases, and 14 bases separated the two germline ends. Germline CDR1 reads KGHDR; CDR2 reads SFDVKD. The CDR3 is 13 residues long. CDR3 coding DNA: TGTGCCACCAGCAGGGGCTTGGTGGATGGCTACACCTTC. It is translated as CATSRGLVDGYTF.

V is TRBV2 and J is TRBJ1-5; maybe TRBD1 (5 bases). CDR1 and CDR2 (germline): SNHLY, FYNNEI. The CDR3 has 13 amino acids. V was pared by 6 bases and J by 5 bases, with 11 bases between. The CDR3 reads CASSFDSYQPQHF. Here the CDR3 DNA reads TGTGCCAGCAGCTTCGACAGTTATCAGCCCCAGCATTTT. The full variable domain, completed using reference TRBV2 and TRBJ1-5, is EPEVTQTPSHQVTQMGQEVILRCVPISNHLYFYWYRQILGQKVEFLVSFYNNEISEKSEIFDDQFSVERPDGSNFTLKIRSTKLEDSAMYFCASSFDSYQPQHFGDGTRLSIL.

This chain uses TRBV5-4 with TRBJ1-2; a possible D gene is TRBD1 (5 bases). Trimming left V 3 bases short and J 5 bases short, with 14 bases between. This CDR3 region has 14 residues. Per germline, CDR1 SGHNT and CDR2 YYREEE (reference sequence). The CDR3 nucleotides are TGTGCCAGCAGCTGGGAGCGGGGGAGGTATGGCTACACCTTC. The encoded protein is CASSWERGRYGYTF.

The genes are TRBV7-2 and TRBJ2-5; 10 bases line up with TRBD2. With 3 bases clipped from V and 0 bases from J, the junction kept 7 bases outside the gene matches. This CDR3 has 17 residues. Germline CDR1 is SGHTA and CDR2 is FQGNSA. In nucleotides, the CDR3 is TGTGCCAGCAGCTTTCTAGCGGGGGTGAGGTACCAAGAGACCCAGTACTTC. It specifies CASSFLAGVRYQETQYF. Filled out from reference TRBV7-2 and TRBJ2-5, the complete variable domain reads GAGVSQSPSNKVTEKGKDVELRCDPISGHTALYWYRQSLGQGLEFLIYFQGNSAPDKSGLPSDRFSAERTGGSVSTLTIQRTQQEDSAVYLCASSFLAGVRYQETQYFGPGTRLLVL.

The CDR3 bases are TGTGCCATCAGGGACACAAGGACGAGTGAGCAGTTCTTC. Its translation: CAIRDTRTSEQFF. The chain couples TRBV10-3 to TRBJ2-1, with a weak D call TRBD1 (5 bases). Trimming pared 6 bases from V and 9 bases from J, leaving 15 bases between. CDR3 length: 13 residues. The germline V gene has CDR1 ENHRY and CDR2 SYGVKD.

The chain is built from TRBV29-1 and TRBJ2-2; 10 bases line up with TRBD1. Germline-derived CDR1 and CDR2 are SQVTM and ANQGSEA. V gave up 5 bases and J gave up 5 bases; unmatched junction bases: 14. CDR3 size: 17 residues. The DNA for the CDR3 is TGCAGCGTTCCCGTGACAGGGGGCGCCTTTGGGACCGGGGAGCTGTTTTTT. It translates to CSVPVTGGAFGTGELFF.

This clone appeared a single time. This chain's CDR3 is CASSTDRAANIQYF. The DNA of the CDR3 is TGTGCCAGCTCAACCGACAGGGCGGCAAACATTCAGTACTTC. V is TRBV18 and J is TRBJ2-4; TRBD1 aligns across 7 bases. Trimming removed 5 bases from V and 6 bases from J; junction bases left unmatched: 7. Germline CDR1 and CDR2: KGHSH and LQKENI. This CDR3 region has 14 residues.

V and J are TRBV12-3 or TRBV12-4 and TRBJ1-1; D ambiguous. With 8 bases removed from V and 0 bases from J, the gap between germline ends came to 10 bases. This CDR3 spans 13 amino acids. Here the CDR3 reads CASQVSMNTEAFF. The CDR3 DNA follows: TGTGCCAGCCAGGTTTCCATGAACACTGAAGCTTTCTTT.

The chain joins TRBV11-2 to TRBJ1-2; unclear D gene. CDR1 SGHAT and CDR2 FQNNGV come from the germline V gene. The V and J ends lost 5 bases and 6 bases respectively, with 10 bases between them. This CDR3 spans 12 amino acids. The CDR3 sequence: CASSTHGNGYTF. The CDR3, as DNA: TGTGCCAGCAGCACCCACGGTAATGGCTACACCTTC. The full variable domain, in which reference TRBV11-2 and TRBJ1-2 provide the parts outside the CDR3, is EAGVAQSPRYKIIEKRQSVAFWCNPISGHATLYWYQQILGQGPKLLIQFQNNGVVDDSQLPKDRFSAERLKGVDSTLKIQPAKLEDSAVYLCASSTHGNGYTFGSGTRLTVV.

This clone was observed a single time. The chain joins TRBV10-1 to TRBJ2-5; D perhaps matches TRBD1 (6 bases). Germline CDR1 and CDR2: WNHNN and SYGVQD (reference sequence). There are 15 residues in the CDR3. The V and J ends lost 6 bases and 1 base respectively, with 15 bases between them. CDR3 region: CASSDRPGAQETQYF. For the CDR3, the DNA is TGCGCCAGCAGCGACAGGCCCGGGGCCCAAGAGACCCAGTACTTC.

The rearrangement links TRBV10-3 to TRBJ1-6; 7 bases align to TRBD1. The CDR3 is 17 residues long. V lost 2 bases, J lost 7 bases, and 11 bases stayed unmatched. Germline V gene lookup returns CDR1 ENHRY and CDR2 SYGVKD. The CDR3, as DNA: TGTGCCATCAGTGAGGGCGGCAAGGGGGCCCGGAATTCACCCCTCCACTTT. It is translated as CAISEGGKGARNSPLHF.

The genes are TRBV4-2 and TRBJ2-2, with TRBD2 matching over 9 bases. The germline V gene encodes CDR1 LGHNA and CDR2 YNFKEQ. V trimming: 4 bases; J trimming: 2 bases; junction bases outside the gene matches: 8. The CDR3 is 17 residues long. The CDR3 sequence is CASSPSRLAENTGELFF. Here the CDR3 DNA reads TGTGCCAGCAGCCCGTCCCGACTAGCGGAAAACACCGGGGAGCTGTTTTTT.